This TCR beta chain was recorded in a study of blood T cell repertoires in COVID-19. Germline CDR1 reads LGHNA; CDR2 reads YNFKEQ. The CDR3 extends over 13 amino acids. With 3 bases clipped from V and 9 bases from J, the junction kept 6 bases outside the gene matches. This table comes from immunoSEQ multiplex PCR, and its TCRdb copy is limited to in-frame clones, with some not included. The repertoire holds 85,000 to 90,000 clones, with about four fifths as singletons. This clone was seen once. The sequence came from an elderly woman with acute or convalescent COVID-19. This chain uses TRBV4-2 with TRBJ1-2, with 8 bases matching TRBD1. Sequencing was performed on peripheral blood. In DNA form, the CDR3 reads TGTGCCAGCAGCCAGGACAGGGAAGGGAGCTACACCTTC. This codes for CASSQDREGSYTF.